The entry below gives a single TCR beta chain sequence along with its context. Its antigen remains unknown. The entry originates in a study of CD8+CD57+ T cells in acquired aplastic anemia. Study-level background: Sorted CD4+ plus CD8+ cells gave DNA averaging roughly 2.9 ug. Study results and limitations: Between patients and controls, CD8+ Simpson's diversity did not vary significantly.

Trimming cost V 5 bases and J 6 bases, with 17 bases left between them. Per germline, CDR1 LNHNV and CDR2 YYDKDF (reference sequence). The CDR3 sequence is 16 residues long. TCR beta VDJ combinations and CDR3 sequences were profiled from genomic DNA. TCRdb called the reads again in MiXCR, with one record for every CDR3 protein. Here the sample spans about 160,000 distinct CDR3 sequences, less than 60% being singletons. The patients chosen for sequencing had shown expansion of CD8+CD57+ cells (detected by flow cytometry). The gene calls are TRBV15 and TRBJ1-6; D perhaps matches TRBD1 (6 bases). The sequence derives from a human donor with aplastic anemia. The sequenced sample consisted of sorted CD4+, CD8+, or CD8+CD57+ T cells (not recorded which) from PBMCs. CDR3 region: CATSGFGGRGNSPLHF. CDR3 nucleotide sequence: TGTGCCACCAGCGGCTTCGGGGGGCGCGGTAATTCACCCCTCCACTTT.